This section outlines one TCR beta chain sequence together with its context. These data belong to a study of blood T cell repertoires in COVID-19. Study context: T cells, B-cell-depleted T cells, or PBMCs provided the cDNA or gDNA that served as material.

The junction had 7 bases not matched to a gene; V was cut back by 0 bases and J by 4 bases. Germline assignment: CDR1 SGHRS and CDR2 YFSETQ. The CDR3 consists of 18 residues. Original handling: Reference gene primer amplification in the assay estimated nucleated cell counts. TCRdb's table, derived via immunoSEQ multiplex PCR, lists solely in-frame clones and lacks some. V, J and clone size were drawn from that table, and D and trimming were deduced from the DNA. The table has about 350,000 clones, more than 85% seen once. Cohorts were assigned according to the clinical history that participants reported.

Specimen: PBMCs or T cells enriched from blood (not recorded which). This TCR came from a woman aged 25-40 years who had recovered from COVID-19. This chain connects TRBV5-1 to TRBJ2-2; TRBD2 aligns across 12 bases. The DNA for the CDR3 is TGCGCCAGCAGCTTGGCTCTAGCGGGGGGGCGGCTCACCGGGGAGCTGTTTTTT. Its protein product is CASSLALAGGRLTGELFF.